These 5 T cell receptor beta chains were sequenced from one sample in a study of OX40 agonist ivuxolimab in advanced cancers. Clones were read by immunoSEQ multiplex PCR, and TCRdb kept only the in-frame ones, dropping some. The data hold tens of thousands of clones, with around 90% observed a single time. This material consisted of CD4+ or CD8+ T cells sorted from blood, taken in a trial of the OX40 agonist ivuxolimab. Source of these receptors: an adult with an advanced solid tumor such as melanoma, head and neck, liver or kidney cancer.

The J gene is TRBJ1-2, the V gene TRBV28; D uncertain. CDR1 and CDR2 (germline): MDHEN, SYDVKM. The CDR3 length is 13 residues. V was pared by 5 bases and J by 7 bases, with 14 bases between. The CDR3 DNA is TGTGCCAGCAGTACACCCCCGGTTTTTGGCTACACCTTC. It is translated as CASSTPPVFGYTF.

In DNA, the CDR3 is TGTGCCAGCAGCTTTCAGGGACCCTCCTACGAGCAGTACTTC. This codes for CASSFQGPSYEQYF. This chain joins TRBV7-9 and TRBJ2-7; possibly TRBD1 or TRBD2 for D (5 bases each). Per the germline V gene, CDR1 is SEHNR and CDR2 is FQNEAQ (reference sequence). V was cut by 3 bases and J by 0 bases, with 9 bases left in between. The CDR3 extends over 14 amino acids.

The rearrangement uses TRBV7-9 and TRBJ2-3; 8 bases match TRBD1. Germline V CDR1 and CDR2: SEHNR, FQNEAQ (reference sequence). This CDR3 spans 18 amino acids. V lost 1 base to trimming and J lost 8 bases; unmatched junction nucleotides: 17. The CDR3 region is CASSLEVGRGRGRGTQYF. DNA of the CDR3: TGTGCCAGCAGCTTAGAGGTCGGCAGGGGGCGAGGGAGAGGTACGCAGTATTTT.

V and J are TRBV4-1 and TRBJ1-5; D not resolved. The V gene lost 2 bases and the J gene lost 4 bases, with 3 bases spanning the gap. The CDR3 is 12 residues long. Germline V CDR1 and CDR2: MGHRA, YSYEKL. In DNA form, the CDR3 reads TGCGCCAGCAGCCAACCGAATCAGCCCCAGCATTTT. Translation: CASSQPNQPQHF.

This clone was seen once. This sequence joins TRBV7-3 and TRBJ2-1, with a weak D call TRBD2 (5 bases). The V end was cut by 1 base, the J end by 10 bases, with 17 bases between. Germline V gene sequence: CDR1 SGHTA, CDR2 FQGTGA. This CDR3 is 15 amino acids long. CDR3 nucleotides: TGTGCCAGCAGCTTAAACGCGGGCCCAGCGAGGGAGCAGTTCTTC. The encoded protein is CASSLNAGPAREQFF. The complete variable domain, with remaining parts taken from reference TRBV7-3 and TRBJ2-1, reads GAGVSQTPSNKVTEKGKYVELRCDPISGHTALYWYRQSLGQGPEFLIYFQGTGAADDSGLPNDRFFAVRPEGSVSTLKIQRTERGDSAVYLCASSLNAGPAREQFFGPGTRLTVL.